The rows below give T cell receptor beta chains drawn from one sample of a study of graft-versus-host responses after intestinal transplantation. TCRdb's table, derived via immunoSEQ multiplex PCR, lists solely in-frame clones and lacks some. The sample lists 85,000 to 100,000 clones, 80% to 95% occurring once. These receptors' targets are unknown. The source was unstimulated CD8+ T cells sorted from spleen or lymph node cells, collected before transplant. The receptors here all came from a human donor who was the organ donor for an intestinal transplant. Both conserved end residues are part of each CDR3. D genes are given only for firm matches.

cdr3_aa v_call d_call j_call
CASSSGGATEDVTNSPLHF TRBV7-9 TRBD1 TRBJ1-6
CASSPPGTGAFPYGYTF TRBV18 TRBD1 TRBJ1-2
CASSSRQVEHLNTEAFF TRBV5-4 . TRBJ1-1
CSVDGRVGETQYF TRBV29-1 TRBD2 TRBJ2-5
CASSLSGASYEQYF TRBV28 . TRBJ2-7
CASSLPGGRAKNIQYF TRBV28 TRBD2 TRBJ2-4
CAHFGSPHNEQFF TRBV30 . TRBJ2-1
CSVILQNTEAFF TRBV29-1 . TRBJ1-1
CASSPPLRLAGDGELFF TRBV9 TRBD2 TRBJ2-2
CASSEPRPPGHRVYEQYF TRBV10-2 . TRBJ2-7
CAWSDGGSGNTIYF TRBV30 . TRBJ1-3
CASSEAETTGELFF TRBV6-1 . TRBJ2-2
CASSQPLAPLTSTDTQYF TRBV16 . TRBJ2-3
CASNPEVAENEQFF TRBV4-1 . TRBJ2-1
CASIWGRNGYTF TRBV6-6 . TRBJ1-2
CASSIIPGTGDVDGYTF TRBV28 TRBD1 TRBJ1-2
CASSPDLSGELFF TRBV5-1 . TRBJ2-2
CARIGGRDTGELFF TRBV11-2 . TRBJ2-2
CASSELLAGGLGQYF TRBV2 TRBD2 TRBJ2-7
CADGLAGGPEFF TRBV10-2 TRBD2 TRBJ2-1
CASSQAKREFNEQYF TRBV4-1 TRBD2 TRBJ2-7
CASSQDGGGIYGYTF TRBV4-1 . TRBJ1-2
CASSSLTWTSGGQETQYF TRBV12-1 . TRBJ2-5
CASSRGVGGGGRNQPQHF TRBV19 . TRBJ1-5
CASSQDSLTAALGTEAFF TRBV4-2 . TRBJ1-1
CASESAYGSGVYEQYF TRBV5-5 . TRBJ2-7
CASSPGQGSYNEQFF TRBV6-5 TRBD1 TRBJ2-1
CASSLVAAPRGGYTF TRBV5-4 . TRBJ1-2
CASRGAGSYEQYF TRBV9 . TRBJ2-7
CASSSGPGSSGNTIYF TRBV18 . TRBJ1-3
CASSQAVNTEAFF TRBV4-1 . TRBJ1-1
CASSVGEASLLFF TRBV9 . TRBJ2-2
CASSSHGTGQTQYF TRBV28 TRBD1 TRBJ2-5
CASSLFTEETQYF TRBV5-6 . TRBJ2-5
CASSPWGGFSYNEQFF TRBV27 TRBD2 TRBJ2-1